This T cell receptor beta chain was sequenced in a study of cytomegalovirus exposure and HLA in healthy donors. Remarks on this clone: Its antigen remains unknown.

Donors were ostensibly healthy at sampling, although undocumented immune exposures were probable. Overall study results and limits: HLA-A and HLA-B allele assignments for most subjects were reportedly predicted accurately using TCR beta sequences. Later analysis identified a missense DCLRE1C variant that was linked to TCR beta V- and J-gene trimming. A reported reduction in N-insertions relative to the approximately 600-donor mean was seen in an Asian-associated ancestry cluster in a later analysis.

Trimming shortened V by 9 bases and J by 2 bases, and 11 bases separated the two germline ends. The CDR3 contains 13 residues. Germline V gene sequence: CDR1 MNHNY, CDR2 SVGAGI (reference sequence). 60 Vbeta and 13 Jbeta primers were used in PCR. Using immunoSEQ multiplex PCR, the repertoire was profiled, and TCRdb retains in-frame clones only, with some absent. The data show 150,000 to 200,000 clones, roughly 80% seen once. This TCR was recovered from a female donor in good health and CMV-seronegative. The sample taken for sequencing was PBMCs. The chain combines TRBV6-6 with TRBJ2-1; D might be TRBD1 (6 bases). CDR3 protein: CARGQKTYNEQFF. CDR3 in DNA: TGTGCCAGGGGACAAAAAACCTACAATGAGCAGTTCTTC.